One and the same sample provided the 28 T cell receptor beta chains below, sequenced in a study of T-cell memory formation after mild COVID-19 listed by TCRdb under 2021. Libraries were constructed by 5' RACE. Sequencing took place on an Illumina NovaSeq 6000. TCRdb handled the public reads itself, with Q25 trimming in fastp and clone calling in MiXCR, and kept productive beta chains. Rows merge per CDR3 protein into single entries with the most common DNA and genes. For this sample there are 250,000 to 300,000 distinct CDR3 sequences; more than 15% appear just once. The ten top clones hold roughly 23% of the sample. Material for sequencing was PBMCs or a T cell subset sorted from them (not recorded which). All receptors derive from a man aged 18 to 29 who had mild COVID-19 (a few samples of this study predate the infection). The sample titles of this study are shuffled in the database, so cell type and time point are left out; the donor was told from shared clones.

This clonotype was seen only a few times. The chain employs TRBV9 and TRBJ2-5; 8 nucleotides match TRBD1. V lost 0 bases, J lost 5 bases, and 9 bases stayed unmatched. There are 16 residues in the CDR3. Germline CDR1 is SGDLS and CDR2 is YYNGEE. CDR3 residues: CASSVDPQGERETQYF. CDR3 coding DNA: TGTGCCAGCAGCGTAGATCCACAGGGGGAACGGGAGACCCAGTACTTC.

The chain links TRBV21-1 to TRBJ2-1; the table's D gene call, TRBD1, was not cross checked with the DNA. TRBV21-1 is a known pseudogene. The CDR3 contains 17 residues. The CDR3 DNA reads TGTGCCAGCAGCAAAATTCGGAACTCTGGGGCTTACAATGAGCAGTTCTTC. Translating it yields CASSKIRNSGAYNEQFF.

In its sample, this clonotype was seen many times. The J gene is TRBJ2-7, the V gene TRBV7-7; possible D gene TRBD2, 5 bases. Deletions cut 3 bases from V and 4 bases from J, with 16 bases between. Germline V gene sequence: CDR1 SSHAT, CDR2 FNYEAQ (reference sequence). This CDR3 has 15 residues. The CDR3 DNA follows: TGTGCCAGCAGCTTGGGCGCCGGAACGGGGTACGAGCAGTACTTC. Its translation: CASSLGAGTGYEQYF.

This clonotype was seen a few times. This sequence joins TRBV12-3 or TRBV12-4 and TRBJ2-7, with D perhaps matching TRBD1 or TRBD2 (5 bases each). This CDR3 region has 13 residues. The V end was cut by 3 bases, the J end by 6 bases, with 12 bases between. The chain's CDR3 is CASSFQGPGEQYF. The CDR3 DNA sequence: TGTGCCAGCAGTTTCCAGGGACCGGGCGAGCAGTACTTC.

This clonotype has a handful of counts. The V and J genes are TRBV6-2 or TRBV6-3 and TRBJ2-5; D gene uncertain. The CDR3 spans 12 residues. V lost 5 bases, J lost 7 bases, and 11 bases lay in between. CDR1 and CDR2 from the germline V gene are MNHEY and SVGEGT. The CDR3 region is CASSPTARTQYF. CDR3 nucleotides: TGTGCCAGCAGTCCGACTGCCCGGACCCAGTACTTC.

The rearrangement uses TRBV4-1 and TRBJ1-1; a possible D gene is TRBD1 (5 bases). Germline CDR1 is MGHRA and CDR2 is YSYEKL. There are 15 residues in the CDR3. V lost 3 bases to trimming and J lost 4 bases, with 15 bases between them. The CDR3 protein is CASSQSSQGRTEAFF. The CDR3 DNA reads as TGCGCCAGCAGCCAGTCTTCCCAGGGCCGCACTGAAGCTTTCTTT.

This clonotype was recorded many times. Written as DNA, the CDR3 is TGTGCCAGCAGCGAGGGCCTCCAGGGCAACGAGCAGTTCTTC. It yields the protein CASSEGLQGNEQFF. The gene calls are TRBV11-2 and TRBJ2-1; D may match TRBD1 or TRBD2 (5 bases each). The V end was cut by 5 bases, the J end by 10 bases, with 18 bases between. Germline V gene lookup returns CDR1 SGHAT and CDR2 FQNNGV. CDR3 length: 14 amino acids.

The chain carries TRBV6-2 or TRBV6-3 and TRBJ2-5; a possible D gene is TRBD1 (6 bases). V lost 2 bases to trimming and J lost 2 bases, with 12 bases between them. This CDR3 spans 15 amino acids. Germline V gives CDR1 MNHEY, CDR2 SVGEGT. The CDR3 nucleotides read TGTGCCAGCAGTTACCCCGAGGGGGTACAAGAGACCCAGTACTTC. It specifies CASSYPEGVQETQYF.

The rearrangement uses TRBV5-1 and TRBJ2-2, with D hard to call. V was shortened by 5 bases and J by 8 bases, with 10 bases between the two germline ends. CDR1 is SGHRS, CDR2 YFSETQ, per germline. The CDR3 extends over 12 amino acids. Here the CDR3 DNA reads TGCGCCAGCAGTCTACAATCGGGGGAGCTGTTTTTT. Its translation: CASSLQSGELFF. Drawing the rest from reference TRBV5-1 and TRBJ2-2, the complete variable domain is KAGVTQTPRYLIKTRGQQVTLSCSPISGHRSVSWYQQTPGQGLQFLFEYFSETQRNKGNFPGRFSGRQFSNSRSEMNVSTLELGDSALYLCASSLQSGELFFGEGSRLTVL.

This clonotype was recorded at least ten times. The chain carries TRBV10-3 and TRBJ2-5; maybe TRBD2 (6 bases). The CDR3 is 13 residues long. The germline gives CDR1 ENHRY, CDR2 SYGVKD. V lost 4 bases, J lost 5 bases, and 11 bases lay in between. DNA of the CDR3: TGTGCCATCAGTGGGGGGGTCCGGGAGACCCAGTACTTC. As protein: CAISGGVRETQYF.

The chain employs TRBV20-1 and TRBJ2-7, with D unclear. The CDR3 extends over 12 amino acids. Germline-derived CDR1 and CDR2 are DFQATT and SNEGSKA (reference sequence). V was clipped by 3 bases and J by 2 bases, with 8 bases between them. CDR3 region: CSASGQPYEQYF. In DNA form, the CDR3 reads TGCAGTGCTAGTGGTCAGCCCTACGAGCAGTACTTC.

The CDR3 sequence: CASSLVRFSGNTIYF. The CDR3 DNA is TGTGCCAGCAGCTTAGTCAGGTTCTCTGGAAACACCATATATTTT. The rearrangement uses TRBV7-3 and TRBJ1-3; no definite D call. The CDR3 is 15 amino acids. CDR1 SGHTA and CDR2 FQGTGA come from the germline V gene. V was cut by 2 bases and J by 0 bases, with 8 bases left in between.

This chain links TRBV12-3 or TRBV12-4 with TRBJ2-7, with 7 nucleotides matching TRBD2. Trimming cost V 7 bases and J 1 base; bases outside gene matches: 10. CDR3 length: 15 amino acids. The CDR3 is CASNRAGRLSYEQYF. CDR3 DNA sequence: TGTGCCAGCAATAGAGCGGGGCGGCTATCCTACGAGCAGTACTTC.

In DNA, the CDR3 is TGTGCCAGCAGTTACAGGGGGTACGGGACTGAAGCTTTCTTT. It yields the protein CASSYRGYGTEAFF. The J gene is TRBJ1-1, the V gene TRBV6-2 or TRBV6-3; a possible D gene is TRBD1 (6 bases). The CDR3 is 14 amino acids. Germline V gene sequence: CDR1 MNHEY, CDR2 SVGEGT. V was shortened by 2 bases and J by 5 bases, with 12 bases between the two germline ends.

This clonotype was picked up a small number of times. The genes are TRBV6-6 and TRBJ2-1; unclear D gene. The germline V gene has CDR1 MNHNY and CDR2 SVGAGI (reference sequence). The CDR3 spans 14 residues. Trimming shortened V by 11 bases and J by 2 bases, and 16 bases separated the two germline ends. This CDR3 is CASDPKGPYNEQFF. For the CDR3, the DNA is TGTGCCTCGGACCCGAAGGGTCCCTACAATGAGCAGTTCTTC.

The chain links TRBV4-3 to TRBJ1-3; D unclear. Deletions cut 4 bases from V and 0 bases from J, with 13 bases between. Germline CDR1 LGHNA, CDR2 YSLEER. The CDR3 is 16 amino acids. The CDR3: CASSLDRVSSGNTIYF. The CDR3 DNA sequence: TGCGCCAGCAGCCTCGATCGGGTCTCCTCTGGAAACACCATATATTTT.

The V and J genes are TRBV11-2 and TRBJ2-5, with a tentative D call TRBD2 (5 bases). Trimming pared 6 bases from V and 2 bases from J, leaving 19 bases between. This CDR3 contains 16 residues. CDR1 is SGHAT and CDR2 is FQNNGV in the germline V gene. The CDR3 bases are TGTGCCAGCAGACATGTACTCGGGGATCCTCAAGAGACCCAGTACTTC. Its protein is CASRHVLGDPQETQYF.

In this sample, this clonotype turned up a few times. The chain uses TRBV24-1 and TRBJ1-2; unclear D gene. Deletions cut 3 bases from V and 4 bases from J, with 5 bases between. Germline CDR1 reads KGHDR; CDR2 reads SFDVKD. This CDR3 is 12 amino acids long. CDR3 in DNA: TGTGCCACCAGTGATCAGGCCTATGGCTACACCTTC. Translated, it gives CATSDQAYGYTF.

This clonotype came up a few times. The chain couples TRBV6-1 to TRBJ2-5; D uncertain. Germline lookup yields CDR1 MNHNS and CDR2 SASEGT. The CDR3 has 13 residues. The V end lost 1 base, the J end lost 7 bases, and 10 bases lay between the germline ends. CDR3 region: CASSEDFERTQYF. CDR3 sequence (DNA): TGTGCCAGCAGTGAAGACTTTGAGCGGACCCAGTACTTC.

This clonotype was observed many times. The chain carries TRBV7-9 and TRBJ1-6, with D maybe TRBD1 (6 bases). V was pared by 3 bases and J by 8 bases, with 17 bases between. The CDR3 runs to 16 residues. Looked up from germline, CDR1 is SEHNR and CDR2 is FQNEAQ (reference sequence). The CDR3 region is CASSFRGGRDHSPLHF. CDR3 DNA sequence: TGTGCCAGCAGCTTCCGAGGGGGGAGAGACCATTCACCCCTCCACTTT.

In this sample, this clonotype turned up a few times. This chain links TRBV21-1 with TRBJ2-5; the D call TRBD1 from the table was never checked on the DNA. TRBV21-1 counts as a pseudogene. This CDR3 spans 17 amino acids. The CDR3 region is CASSVPIYGTGLETQYF. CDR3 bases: TGTGCCAGCAGCGTCCCAATTTACGGGACAGGGCTTGAGACCCAGTACTTC.

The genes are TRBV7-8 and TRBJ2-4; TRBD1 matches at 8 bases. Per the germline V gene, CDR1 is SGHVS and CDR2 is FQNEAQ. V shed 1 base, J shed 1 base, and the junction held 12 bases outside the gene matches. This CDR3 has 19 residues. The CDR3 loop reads CASSLGFLTRQGAKNIQYF. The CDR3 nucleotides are TGTGCCAGCAGCTTAGGATTTCTGACGCGACAGGGGGCCAAAAACATTCAGTACTTC.

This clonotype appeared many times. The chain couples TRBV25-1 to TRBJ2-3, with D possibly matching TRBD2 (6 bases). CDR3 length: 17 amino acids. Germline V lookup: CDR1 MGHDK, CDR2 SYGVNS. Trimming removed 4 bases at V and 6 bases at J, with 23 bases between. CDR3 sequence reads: CASSALAGRYVLDTQYF. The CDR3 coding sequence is TGTGCCAGCAGTGCTTTGGCAGGGAGGTATGTTTTGGATACGCAGTATTTT.

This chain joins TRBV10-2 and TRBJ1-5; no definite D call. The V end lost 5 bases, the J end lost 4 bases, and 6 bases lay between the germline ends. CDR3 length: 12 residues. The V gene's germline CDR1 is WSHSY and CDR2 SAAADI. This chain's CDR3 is CASSSANQPQHF. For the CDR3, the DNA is TGCGCCAGCAGTTCTGCTAATCAGCCCCAGCATTTT.

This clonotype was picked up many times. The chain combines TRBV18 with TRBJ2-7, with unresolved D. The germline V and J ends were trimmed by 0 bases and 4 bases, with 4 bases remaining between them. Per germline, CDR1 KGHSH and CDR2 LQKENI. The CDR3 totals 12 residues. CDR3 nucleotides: TGTGCCAGCTCACCACCGGGGTACGAGCAGTACTTC. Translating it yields CASSPPGYEQYF.

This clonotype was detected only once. The CDR3 DNA reads as TGTGCCAGCAGCCTACACTCGACTCCGGGACGGGGACACAATGAGCAGTTCTTC. It specifies CASSLHSTPGRGHNEQFF. The rearrangement joins TRBV7-2 to TRBJ2-1; perhaps D is TRBD1 or TRBD2 (5 bases each). The CDR3 consists of 18 residues. The V gene's germline CDR1 is SGHTA and CDR2 FQGNSA. Trimming took off 5 bases at V and 5 bases at J, with 25 bases between the two ends.

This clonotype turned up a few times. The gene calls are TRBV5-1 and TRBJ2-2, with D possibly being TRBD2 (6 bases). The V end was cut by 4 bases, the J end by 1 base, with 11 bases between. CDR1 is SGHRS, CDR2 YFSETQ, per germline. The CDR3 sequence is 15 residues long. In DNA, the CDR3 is TGCGCCAGCAGCACGAATAGCGGGAACACCGGGGAGCTGTTTTTT. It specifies CASSTNSGNTGELFF.

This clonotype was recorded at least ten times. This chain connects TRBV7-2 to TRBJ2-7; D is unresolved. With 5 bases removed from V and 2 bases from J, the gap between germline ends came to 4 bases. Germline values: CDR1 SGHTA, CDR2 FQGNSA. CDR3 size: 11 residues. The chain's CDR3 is CASSTTYEQYF. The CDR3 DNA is TGTGCCAGCAGCACCACCTACGAGCAGTACTTC.